One sample yielded the 14 T cell receptor beta chains listed below, sequenced in a study of blood T cell repertoires in COVID-19. This table comes from immunoSEQ multiplex PCR, and its TCRdb copy is limited to in-frame clones, with some not included. The sample records hundreds of thousands of clones, roughly 88% being singletons. Material: peripheral blood. The origin of the receptors is a woman younger than 45 with COVID-19, enrolled during active disease.

This clone was counted a single time. The chain joins TRBV5-1 to TRBJ2-5; 10 bases are a match to TRBD2. CDR1 is SGHRS, CDR2 YFSETQ, per germline. V lost 5 bases, J lost 3 bases, and 4 bases stayed unmatched. This CDR3 region has 14 residues. As DNA, the CDR3 is TGCGCCAGCAGACCCGGGACTAGCGAAGAGACCCAGTACTTC. Translating gives CASRPGTSEETQYF.

The CDR3 spells CASSSDRISGEQYF. The CDR3 DNA reads as TGCGCCAGCAGCTCTGACAGGATCTCTGGGGAGCAGTACTTC. The rearrangement uses TRBV5-1 and TRBJ2-7; the D gene is possibly TRBD1 (6 bases). The CDR3 covers 14 residues. Trimming pared 3 bases from V and 7 bases from J, leaving 17 bases between. CDR1 and CDR2 (germline): SGHRS, YFSETQ. Using reference TRBV5-1 and TRBJ2-7 for the parts outside the CDR3, the full variable domain is KAGVTQTPRYLIKTRGQQVTLSCSPISGHRSVSWYQQTPGQGLQFLFEYFSETQRNKGNFPGRFSGRQFSNSRSEMNVSTLELGDSALYLCASSSDRISGEQYFGPGTRLTVT.

The chain couples TRBV7-8 to TRBJ2-6; tentative D call: TRBD1 (5 bases). This CDR3 is built from 17 residues. V was shortened by 1 base and J by 5 bases, with 15 bases between the two germline ends. Germline V gene data show CDR1 as SGHVS and CDR2 as FQNEAQ. As DNA, the CDR3 is TGTGCCAGCAGCTTAGGTCGCGGCAGGGCTAGGGCCAACGTCCTGACTTTC. The encoded protein is CASSLGRGRARANVLTF.

The chain joins TRBV6-4 to TRBJ1-1; 7 bases line up with TRBD1. The V and J ends lost 2 bases and 5 bases, in that order; junction bases with no gene match: 2. Per germline, CDR1 MRHNA and CDR2 SNTAGT. The CDR3 is 13 amino acids. CDR3 amino acids: CASSDPQGTEAFF. CDR3 DNA sequence: TGTGCCAGCAGTGACCCACAGGGGACTGAAGCTTTCTTT.

In this sample, this clone turned up once. The chain is built from TRBV19 and TRBJ1-5, with D possibly being TRBD1 (6 bases). V was cut by 6 bases and J by 6 bases, with 12 bases left in between. The V gene's germline CDR1 is LNHDA and CDR2 SQIVND (reference sequence). The length of the CDR3 is 13 residues. This chain's CDR3 is CASSQQGTQPQHF. DNA for the CDR3: TGTGCCAGTAGCCAACAGGGTACTCAGCCCCAGCATTTT.

The table lists this clone with a count of one. The V and J genes are TRBV4-2 and TRBJ2-3; 9 positions agree with TRBD2. Germline assignment: CDR1 LGHNA and CDR2 YNFKEQ. With 0 bases clipped from V and 2 bases from J, the junction kept 3 bases outside the gene matches. CDR3 length: 16 residues. The CDR3 region is CASSQDQRGVTDTQYF. The CDR3 nucleotides read TGTGCCAGCAGCCAAGATCAGCGGGGGGTCACAGATACGCAGTATTTT.

The chain uses TRBV3-1 (or the pseudogene TRBV3-2) and TRBJ2-3, with TRBD2 matching over 11 bases. J gave up 6 bases and V 1 base, and 3 bases lay outside the gene matches. CDR1 is LGHDT, CDR2 YNNKEL, per germline (reference sequence). CDR3 length: 15 amino acids. CDR3 amino acids: CASSQGLAGKDTQYF. The CDR3 coding sequence is TGTGCCAGCAGCCAAGGACTAGCGGGGAAGGATACGCAGTATTTT.

The rearrangement joins TRBV7-9 to TRBJ2-5, with 7 bases identical to TRBD1. V lost 5 bases, J lost 1 base, and 7 bases stayed unmatched. Germline assignment: CDR1 SEHNR and CDR2 FQNEAQ (reference sequence). The length of the CDR3 is 15 residues. The DNA of the CDR3 is TGTGCCAGCAGCACCCGGGACAGCTTCCAAGAGACCCAGTACTTC. It yields the protein CASSTRDSFQETQYF.

This clone was found once. This chain joins TRBV9 and TRBJ1-2; D possibly corresponds to TRBD1 (5 bases). Trimming took off 2 bases at V and 4 bases at J, with 18 bases between the two ends. The length of the CDR3 is 16 residues. The germline gives CDR1 SGDLS, CDR2 YYNGEE. CDR3 sequence: CASSVSSGKNLYGYTF. CDR3 nucleotides: TGTGCCAGCAGCGTCTCCTCAGGGAAAAACCTCTATGGCTACACCTTC.

This chain connects TRBV10-2 to TRBJ2-2, with D possibly being TRBD2 (7 bases). This CDR3 has 16 amino acids. From germline, CDR1 is WSHSY and CDR2 SAAADI. V gave up 7 bases and J gave up 0 bases, with 15 bases separating them. CDR3: CASIVGGAANTGELFF. The CDR3 DNA is TGCGCCAGCATCGTTGGGGGGGCCGCGAACACCGGGGAGCTGTTTTTT.

The chain carries TRBV5-1 and TRBJ2-3; 11 bases map to TRBD2. The germline V gene has CDR1 SGHRS and CDR2 YFSETQ. This CDR3 spans 17 amino acids. The V and J ends lost 1 base and 2 bases, in that order; junction bases with no gene match: 6. The CDR3 DNA sequence: TGCGCCAGCAGCTTGCAGGCTAGCGGGGGGCCCACAGATACGCAGTATTTT. This sequence encodes CASSLQASGGPTDTQYF. Looking up the rest from reference TRBV5-1 and TRBJ2-3 gives the full variable domain: KAGVTQTPRYLIKTRGQQVTLSCSPISGHRSVSWYQQTPGQGLQFLFEYFSETQRNKGNFPGRFSGRQFSNSRSEMNVSTLELGDSALYLCASSLQASGGPTDTQYFGPGTRLTVL.

The chain has TRBV3-1 (or the pseudogene TRBV3-2) and TRBJ2-7, with 10 bases that match TRBD1. CDR3 length: 15 residues. Germline V lookup: CDR1 LGHDT, CDR2 YNNKEL (reference sequence). V was pared by 0 bases and J by 7 bases, with 6 bases of the junction left unmatched. DNA of the CDR3: TGTGCCAGCAGCCAAGAACCGGGACAGGGGCGAGAGCAGTACTTC. Its protein product is CASSQEPGQGREQYF.

The rearrangement links TRBV7-8 to TRBJ2-5, with 10 bases matching TRBD1. V lost 5 bases and J lost 7; bases outside the gene matches: 7. Germline values: CDR1 SGHVS, CDR2 FQNEAQ. The CDR3 contains 14 residues. CDR3 DNA sequence: TGTGCCAGCAGCATGCGGGACAGGGGTGCGACCCAGTACTTC. Its translation is CASSMRDRGATQYF.

The chain carries TRBV11-3 and TRBJ1-3, with D uncertain. Germline V gene sequence: CDR1 SGHNT, CDR2 YENEEA. The V gene lost 5 bases and the J gene lost 0 bases, with 14 bases spanning the gap. The CDR3 covers 16 residues. The CDR3 region has the DNA TGTGCCAGCAGCCCTCCCGGTTTGGTCTCTGGAAACACCATATATTTT. This encodes CASSPPGLVSGNTIYF.